These 22 T cell receptor beta chains came from one sample sequenced in a study of T cell responses to AZD1222 COVID-19 vaccine. TCRdb's copy holds only in-frame clones and misses some; the assay was immunoSEQ multiplex PCR. The data contain about 85,000 clones, almost 90% of them singletons. Sequencing was performed on peripheral blood, taken on day 0 of MenACWY control vaccination. The receptor source for this set is an adult in good health.

This chain uses TRBV19 with TRBJ1-1; 7 bases fit TRBD1. The CDR3 runs 17 residues. The V segment lost 2 bases and the J segment 1 base; nucleotides outside the gene matches: 10. Germline V gene data show CDR1 as LNHDA and CDR2 as SQIVND (reference sequence). CDR3 in DNA: TGTGCCAGTAGTATAAGGGGGCGGGGACGGCCGAACACTGAAGCTTTCTTT. Its protein product is CASSIRGRGRPNTEAFF.

CDR3 nucleotide sequence: TGTGCCAGCAGCCGGCGGACAGGGGGAGAAAAACTGTTTTTT. This gives the protein CASSRRTGGEKLFF. This sequence joins TRBV3-1 (or the pseudogene TRBV3-2) and TRBJ1-4; 10 bases are shared with TRBD1. CDR3 size: 14 residues. J was trimmed by 8 bases and V by 4 bases; bases with no gene match: 4. Germline V CDR1 and CDR2: LGHDT, YNNKEL (reference sequence).

The V gene is TRBV9, the J gene TRBJ1-2; D might be TRBD1 (6 bases). V lost 3 bases and J lost 1, with 13 bases in between. The CDR3 is made up of 15 amino acids. Germline CDR1 reads SGDLS; CDR2 reads YYNGEE. CDR3 protein: CASSASGASNYGYTF. The DNA of the CDR3 is TGTGCCAGCAGCGCCTCAGGGGCCAGTAACTATGGCTACACCTTC.

This sequence joins TRBV6-2 or TRBV6-3 and TRBJ1-5, with D tentatively TRBD1 (6 bases). From germline, CDR1 is MNHEY and CDR2 SVGEGT. V was pared by 6 bases and J by 5 bases, with 11 bases between. The CDR3 consists of 13 residues. The DNA of the CDR3 is TGTGCCAGCAGCCCACAGGGTCATCAGCCCCAGCATTTT. Its translation is CASSPQGHQPQHF.

The CDR3: CASSVRGANYNEQFF. CDR3 in DNA: TGTGCCAGCAGTGTCAGGGGGGCGAACTACAATGAGCAGTTCTTC. The chain is built from TRBV2 and TRBJ2-1; the D gene is possibly TRBD1 (7 bases). Trimming stripped 4 bases from V and 3 bases from J, with 13 bases between. Germline assignment: CDR1 SNHLY and CDR2 FYNNEI. This CDR3 contains 15 residues.

This chain uses TRBV28 with TRBJ1-2; 7 bases are shared with TRBD1. V was clipped by 3 bases and J by 4 bases; unmatched bases: 11. Germline V CDR1 and CDR2: MDHEN, SYDVKM. This CDR3 has 16 amino acids. The CDR3 bases are TGTGCCAGCAGTTTTACGAGGTACAGGGGCCTCTATGGCTACACCTTC. This translates into CASSFTRYRGLYGYTF.

In nucleotides, the CDR3 is TGTGCCTGGAGTCCCGTTTACAGGGGAGAGCAGCCCCAGCATTTT. This gives the protein CAWSPVYRGEQPQHF. The chain joins TRBV30 to TRBJ1-5, with 7 positions matching TRBD1. Germline-derived CDR1 and CDR2 are GTSNPN and SVGIG (reference sequence). The CDR3 is made up of 15 amino acids. Trimming took 2 bases from V and 7 from J; bases not matched to a gene: 11.

The chain employs TRBV12-3 or TRBV12-4 and TRBJ1-2; weak D call: TRBD1 (6 bases). The CDR3 has 13 amino acids. V was trimmed by 1 base and J by 4 bases, leaving 7 bases between them. The CDR3 spells CASSLETGYGYTF. The DNA for the CDR3 is TGTGCCAGCAGTTTAGAGACAGGCTATGGCTACACCTTC.

J is TRBJ2-2 and V is TRBV3-1 (or the pseudogene TRBV3-2); 7 bases map to TRBD1. V gave up 2 bases and J gave up 6 bases; unmatched junction bases: 6. Per the germline V gene, CDR1 is LGHDT and CDR2 is YNNKEL (reference sequence). CDR3 size: 15 residues. CDR3 amino acids: CASSQLQGLAGELFF. The CDR3 DNA sequence: TGTGCCAGCAGCCAATTACAGGGGTTGGCCGGGGAGCTGTTTTTT.

CDR3 sequence (DNA): TGTGCCAGCAGTCTTCCGGGCCTTGAGCAGTACTTC. This codes for CASSLPGLEQYF. The chain has TRBV12-3 or TRBV12-4 and TRBJ2-7; the D is unclear. This CDR3 is built from 12 residues. With 5 bases removed from V and 7 bases from J, the gap between germline ends came to 12 bases.

The chain couples TRBV27 to TRBJ2-6; D is perhaps TRBD1 or TRBD2 (5 bases each). Trimming removed 5 bases at V and 0 bases at J, with 20 bases between. From germline, CDR1 is MNHEY and CDR2 SMNVEV (reference sequence). The length of the CDR3 is 19 residues. CDR3 sequence reads: CASSLNYPGRGSGANVLTF. As DNA, the CDR3 is TGTGCCAGCAGTCTGAACTATCCGGGACGGGGCTCTGGGGCCAACGTCCTGACTTTC.

The V call is TRBV4-3, the J call TRBJ1-1; 7 nucleotides align to TRBD1. CDR3 length: 15 residues. CDR1 LGHNA and CDR2 YSLEER come from the germline V gene. Trimming at V came to 3 bases and at J to 3 bases, leaving 7 bases not matched to a gene. The CDR3 spells CASSHDVQGDTEAFF. DNA for the CDR3: TGCGCCAGCAGCCACGATGTCCAGGGGGACACTGAAGCTTTCTTT.

V is TRBV20-1 and J is TRBJ1-1; D is possibly TRBD1 (5 bases). This CDR3 spans 11 amino acids. Germline V gives CDR1 DFQATT, CDR2 SNEGSKA (reference sequence). Trimming left V 1 base short and J 12 bases short, with 12 bases between. The CDR3 DNA sequence: TGCAGTGCTAGAGTGGGGGGTAGGACTTTCTTT. Protein: CSARVGGRTFF.

V gene TRBV18 combines with J gene TRBJ2-7; 11 nucleotides line up with TRBD1. The CDR3 consists of 15 residues. Germline V gene lookup returns CDR1 KGHSH and CDR2 LQKENI. V dropped 3 bases and J dropped 2; count of bases not matched to a gene: 3. The CDR3 nucleotides are TGTGCCAGCTCACCCCCGGGACAGGGGGCCTACGAGCAGTACTTC. Translating it yields CASSPPGQGAYEQYF.

The chain has TRBV4-1 and TRBJ1-1; D gene unclear. Deletions cut 1 base from V and 4 bases from J, with 13 bases between. CDR1 and CDR2 from the germline V gene are MGHRA and YSYEKL. The CDR3 is made up of 15 amino acids. Here the CDR3 reads CASSQGWVGGTEAFF. In DNA, the CDR3 is TGCGCCAGCAGCCAAGGCTGGGTTGGTGGCACTGAAGCTTTCTTT.

The V and J genes are TRBV5-1 and TRBJ1-1; D call uncertain. V lost 2 bases, J lost 8 bases, and 7 bases lay in between. The V gene's germline CDR1 is SGHRS and CDR2 YFSETQ. The CDR3 extends over 11 amino acids. For the CDR3, the DNA is TGCGCCAGCAGCTTTGGAGGGGAAGCTTTCTTT. This sequence encodes CASSFGGEAFF. The variable domain in full, completed from reference TRBV5-1 and TRBJ1-1, reads KAGVTQTPRYLIKTRGQQVTLSCSPISGHRSVSWYQQTPGQGLQFLFEYFSETQRNKGNFPGRFSGRQFSNSRSEMNVSTLELGDSALYLCASSFGGEAFFGQGTRLTVV.

This clone has just a few counts. The V gene is TRBV6-5, the J gene TRBJ1-5; D is unclear. V lost 8 bases and J 5 bases, leaving 4 bases between the germline ends. The CDR3 is made up of 10 amino acids. Germline V gene lookup returns CDR1 MNHEY and CDR2 SVGAGI. The CDR3 sequence: CASGYQPQHF. For the CDR3, the DNA is TGTGCCAGCGGCTATCAGCCCCAGCATTTT.

V and J are TRBV24-1 and TRBJ2-5; D gene ambiguous. This CDR3 is 13 amino acids long. The ends were cut back, 3 bases at V and 7 bases at J, with 11 bases in the middle. Germline V lookup: CDR1 KGHDR, CDR2 SFDVKD. In DNA form, the CDR3 reads TGTGCCACCAGTGATCGGACGGTGCGGACCCAGTACTTC. Protein: CATSDRTVRTQYF.

The chain employs TRBV30 and TRBJ1-2; D gene uncertain. CDR1 and CDR2 (germline): GTSNPN, SVGIG (reference sequence). The CDR3 spans 12 residues. Trimming took 2 bases from V and 4 from J, leaving 8 bases between them. In DNA, the CDR3 is TGTGCCTGGAGTCTAGGTGGCTATGGCTACACCTTC. Protein: CAWSLGGYGYTF.

A few counts support this clone. This chain joins TRBV6-5 and TRBJ1-6; D may be TRBD1 (6 bases). Looked up from germline, CDR1 is MNHEY and CDR2 is SVGAGI. V was shortened by 10 bases and J by 10 bases, with 17 bases between the two germline ends. The CDR3 is 13 amino acids. The CDR3 coding sequence is TGTGCCACCGCGGGCAGGGGAAAGTCACCCCTCCACTTT. Residues: CATAGRGKSPLHF.

The chain employs TRBV4-3 and TRBJ2-2, with a weak D call TRBD2 (5 bases). In germline, CDR1 is LGHNA, CDR2 YSLEER. V shed 0 bases and J shed 6 bases, with 11 bases lying between them. The CDR3 has 15 residues. The CDR3 loop reads CASSQDTGIPGELFF. CDR3 in DNA: TGCGCCAGCAGCCAAGATACGGGAATCCCCGGGGAGCTGTTTTTT.

CDR3 sequence (DNA): TGTGCCTGGAGGACTTGGGGAGGGCCCCAGCATTTT. Translation gives CAWRTWGGPQHF. This chain connects TRBV30 to TRBJ1-5; D not resolved. CDR3 length: 12 residues. Germline CDR1 GTSNPN, CDR2 SVGIG (reference sequence). The V gene lost 3 bases and the J gene lost 9 bases, with 12 bases spanning the gap.